Detailed here is one TCR beta chain. The data are from a study of T cells in Graves' hyperthyroidism and ophthalmopathy. Germline V lookup: CDR1 SGHRS, CDR2 YFSETQ. J lost 5 bases, V lost 0 bases, and 8 bases had no gene match. CDR3 size: 16 residues. The source material, RNA transcripts, was used to amplify TCR beta CDR3 regions. The HTBI primer set drove a first-round RT-PCR of the TCR CDR3. From the multiplex PCR reads, TCRdb called clonotypes with MiXCR, one entry per CDR3 protein. This table holds approximately 590,000 distinct CDR3 sequences, approximately 14% found once. This clonotype originated in a woman aged 25-40 years with Graves' hyperthyroidism. This chain connects TRBV5-1 to TRBJ2-7; 10 bases agree with TRBD1. The specimen was blood. The CDR3 DNA reads as TGCGCCAGCAGCTTGGTCCAGAGACAGGGGGCGGACGAGCAGTACTTC. Residues: CASSLVQRQGADEQYF. Using reference TRBV5-1 and TRBJ2-7 for the parts outside the CDR3, the full variable domain is KAGVTQTPRYLIKTRGQQVTLSCSPISGHRSVSWYQQTPGQGLQFLFEYFSETQRNKGNFPGRFSGRQFSNSRSEMNVSTLELGDSALYLCASSLVQRQGADEQYFGPGTRLTVT.